Presented here are 28 T cell receptor beta chains from one specimen sequenced in a study of shared clonotypes between healthy human individuals. Clones were read by immunoSEQ multiplex PCR, and TCRdb kept only the in-frame ones, dropping some. The sample records millions of clones, roughly 93% being singletons. Specimen: naive CD4+ T cells from PBMCs. Subset specified: CD45RA+ positively selected. The receptors originated from a man aged 18 to 35 in good health. Some clones in this sample may be carry-over from other donors' samples.

This clone came up once. The chain employs TRBV28 and TRBJ1-4; D is undetermined. V dropped 1 base and J dropped 16 bases, with 16 bases sitting between them. Germline V CDR1 and CDR2: MDHEN, SYDVKM. This CDR3 has 13 residues. The CDR3 DNA is TGTGCCAGCAGTTTATATTCCGACCGAGGAACGTTTTTT. Translation: CASSLYSDRGTFF.

The chain combines TRBV7-9 with TRBJ2-4; TRBD1 might be the D (6 bases). CDR3 length equals 14 residues. CDR1 and CDR2 (germline): SEHNR, FQNEAQ (reference sequence). V lost 8 bases and J lost 2, with 13 bases in between. Here the CDR3 reads CASGPGVSKNIQYF. In DNA form, the CDR3 reads TGTGCCAGCGGTCCAGGGGTCTCCAAAAACATTCAGTACTTC.

J is TRBJ1-1 and V is TRBV5-1; D possibly corresponds to TRBD1 (5 bases). V was trimmed by 4 bases and J by 8 bases, leaving 24 bases between them. Germline-derived CDR1 and CDR2 are SGHRS and YFSETQ. The CDR3 length is 16 residues. The chain's CDR3 is CASSAASSTARVEAFF. In DNA form, the CDR3 reads TGCGCCAGCAGCGCGGCCTCTTCGACAGCCCGGGTAGAAGCTTTCTTT.

The chain joins TRBV6-1 to TRBJ1-2, with D maybe TRBD1 (5 bases). The CDR3 runs to 16 residues. Trimming took off 1 base at V and 2 bases at J, with 14 bases between the two ends. Germline V gene data show CDR1 as MNHNS and CDR2 as SASEGT. The CDR3 loop is CASSEGFPTANYGYTF. In DNA, the CDR3 is TGTGCCAGCAGTGAAGGTTTTCCGACAGCAAACTATGGCTACACCTTC.

This clone occurred once. At the DNA level, this CDR3 is encoded by other sequences in the same sample as well. The rearrangement uses TRBV5-1 and TRBJ2-3; 12 positions match TRBD2. There are 16 residues in the CDR3. The germline gives CDR1 SGHRS, CDR2 YFSETQ. Trimming cost V 4 bases and J 0 bases; bases outside gene matches: 3. The CDR3 coding sequence is TGCGCCAGCAGCACGGGGACTAGCGGGAGCACAGATACGCAGTATTTT. Protein sequence: CASSTGTSGSTDTQYF.

This clone was recorded only once. The chain uses TRBV6-1 and TRBJ1-2; 10 positions match TRBD1. J lost 5 bases, V lost 1 base, and 10 bases had no gene match. Germline CDR1 reads MNHNS; CDR2 reads SASEGT. This CDR3 region has 17 residues. This chain's CDR3 is CASSEGDRGRPWYGYTF. For the CDR3, the DNA is TGTGCCAGCAGTGAAGGAGACAGGGGGCGCCCCTGGTATGGCTACACCTTC.

The V call is TRBV10-3, the J call TRBJ2-1, with D perhaps matching TRBD2 (6 bases). The CDR3 has 15 residues. Germline loops: CDR1 ENHRY, CDR2 SYGVKD. V was trimmed by 7 bases and J by 0 bases, leaving 13 bases between them. The CDR3 DNA follows: TGTGCCATCATGTCACTAGCAGACTCCTACAATGAGCAGTTCTTC. Protein: CAIMSLADSYNEQFF.

This chain uses TRBV28 with TRBJ2-3, with TRBD2 matching 7 bases. V gave up 7 bases and J gave up 3 bases; unmatched junction bases: 13. Germline values: CDR1 MDHEN, CDR2 SYDVKM. The CDR3 sequence is 16 residues long. CDR3 residues: CASTPLGRAMTDTQYF. For the CDR3, the DNA is TGTGCCAGCACTCCCTTGGGGAGGGCGATGACAGATACGCAGTATTTT.

The genes are TRBV14 and TRBJ1-1; 7 nucleotides line up with TRBD1. Germline CDR1 reads SGHDN; CDR2 reads FVKESK. V dropped 0 bases and J dropped 7; count of bases not matched to a gene: 11. The CDR3 spans 16 residues. The chain's CDR3 is CASSQDSRPTGDEAFF. In DNA, the CDR3 is TGTGCCAGCAGCCAAGATTCCCGCCCAACAGGGGATGAAGCTTTCTTT.

This clone was seen once. The chain is built from TRBV2 and TRBJ2-2, with a possible D match to TRBD1 (5 bases). The CDR3 runs 15 residues. With 6 bases removed from V and 0 bases from J, the gap between germline ends came to 11 bases. The germline gives CDR1 SNHLY, CDR2 FYNNEI. The CDR3 DNA reads as TGTGCCAGCAGGCAGGGCAAAGCGAACACCGGGGAGCTGTTTTTT. Its translation: CASRQGKANTGELFF.

The chain carries TRBV7-9 and TRBJ2-5; 7 bases agree with TRBD1. The trim removed 5 bases at V and 0 bases at J, leaving 3 bases unmatched. This CDR3 is 14 amino acids long. Germline-derived CDR1 and CDR2 are SEHNR and FQNEAQ (reference sequence). CDR3 sequence reads: CASSQQGYQETQYF. In DNA form, the CDR3 reads TGTGCCAGCAGCCAACAGGGGTACCAAGAGACCCAGTACTTC.

The chain is built from TRBV5-1 and TRBJ1-2, with unresolved D. The germline V and J ends were trimmed by 1 base and 4 bases, with 11 bases remaining between them. The CDR3 length is 14 residues. Germline assignment: CDR1 SGHRS and CDR2 YFSETQ. The CDR3 sequence: CASSLNPPGYGYTF. The CDR3, as DNA: TGCGCCAGCAGCTTGAATCCCCCCGGCTATGGCTACACCTTC. Looking up the rest from reference TRBV5-1 and TRBJ1-2 gives the full variable domain: KAGVTQTPRYLIKTRGQQVTLSCSPISGHRSVSWYQQTPGQGLQFLFEYFSETQRNKGNFPGRFSGRQFSNSRSEMNVSTLELGDSALYLCASSLNPPGYGYTFGSGTRLTVV.

V gene TRBV2 combines with J gene TRBJ2-5; D ambiguous. The V and J ends lost 0 bases and 7 bases respectively, with 3 bases between them. The CDR3 is made up of 11 amino acids. Germline assignment: CDR1 SNHLY and CDR2 FYNNEI. CDR3: CASSEARTQYF. As DNA, the CDR3 is TGTGCCAGCAGTGAAGCGCGGACCCAGTACTTC.

About this clone: This specimen includes other DNA sequences encoding the same CDR3. The chain recombines TRBV10-3 with TRBJ2-3; TRBD1 matches 8 bases. Germline loops: CDR1 ENHRY, CDR2 SYGVKD. The CDR3 is made up of 14 amino acids. Trimming at V came to 6 bases and at J to 3 bases, leaving 5 bases not matched to a gene. The DNA for the CDR3 is TGTGCCATCAGCCGACAGGGGAGGACAGATACGCAGTATTTT. Residues: CAISRQGRTDTQYF.

The rearrangement uses TRBV27 and TRBJ2-1; 12 bases map to TRBD1. V dropped 3 bases and J dropped 10; count of bases not matched to a gene: 7. Germline-derived CDR1 and CDR2 are MNHEY and SMNVEV (reference sequence). The CDR3 spans 15 residues. The CDR3 reads CASSFYGTGGMEQFF. CDR3 in DNA: TGTGCCAGCAGTTTTTATGGGACAGGGGGCATGGAGCAGTTCTTC.

Only a few counts were recorded for this clone. The chain links TRBV30 to TRBJ1-1; 8 bases fit TRBD1. V lost 0 bases and J lost 1; bases outside the gene matches: 4. The CDR3 sequence is 15 residues long. The germline gives CDR1 GTSNPN, CDR2 SVGIG (reference sequence). The chain's CDR3 is CAWSVLTGGNTEAFF. The CDR3 DNA is TGTGCCTGGAGTGTACTTACAGGGGGGAACACTGAAGCTTTCTTT. The variable domain in full, completed from reference TRBV30 and TRBJ1-1, reads SQTIHQWPATLVQPVGSPLSLECTVEGTSNPNLYWYRQAAGRGLQLLFYSVGIGQISSEVPQNLSASRPQDRQFILSSKKLLLSDSGFYLCAWSVLTGGNTEAFFGQGTRLTVV.

Details on this clone: Other DNA variants within this sample encode the same CDR3. This chain joins TRBV2 and TRBJ1-1; D gene uncertain. Trimming shortened V by 6 bases and J by 1 base, and 3 bases separated the two germline ends. The CDR3 runs to 11 residues. The V gene's germline CDR1 is SNHLY and CDR2 FYNNEI. The CDR3 bases are TGTGCCAGCAGCCAGAACACTGAAGCTTTCTTT. This sequence encodes CASSQNTEAFF.

V is TRBV20-1 and J is TRBJ2-7, with 7 bases matching TRBD1. Per the germline V gene, CDR1 is DFQATT and CDR2 is SNEGSKA (reference sequence). V lost 8 bases, J lost 6 bases, and 4 bases stayed unmatched. There are 10 residues in the CDR3. The CDR3 spells CSIRTGEQYF. CDR3 sequence (DNA): TGCAGTATAAGGACAGGCGAGCAGTACTTC.

This chain joins TRBV6-5 and TRBJ2-3; 7 bases agree with TRBD2. The trim removed 4 bases at V and 2 bases at J, leaving 9 bases unmatched. From germline, CDR1 is MNHEY and CDR2 SVGAGI. The CDR3 extends over 16 amino acids. This CDR3 reads CASSSPGLRLTDTQYF. The CDR3 DNA reads TGTGCCAGCAGTTCTCCGGGACTAAGGCTCACAGATACGCAGTATTTT.

This rearrangement joins TRBV7-9 to TRBJ2-3; the match to TRBD1 covers 7 bases. The CDR3 runs 15 residues. V gave up 3 bases and J gave up 0 bases; unmatched junction bases: 3. Germline CDR1 reads SEHNR; CDR2 reads FQNEAQ (reference sequence). The CDR3 sequence: CASSFLDRSTDTQYF. The CDR3 DNA reads as TGTGCCAGCAGCTTTTTGGACAGGAGCACAGATACGCAGTATTTT.

The chain employs TRBV2 and TRBJ1-5; 7 nucleotides align to TRBD1. V trimming: 6 bases; J trimming: 4 bases; junction bases outside the gene matches: 6. The CDR3 runs to 14 residues. CDR1 SNHLY and CDR2 FYNNEI come from the germline V gene. The CDR3 loop reads CASRGTAVNQPQHF. CDR3 DNA sequence: TGTGCCAGCAGAGGGACAGCCGTAAATCAGCCCCAGCATTTT.

The chain is built from TRBV30 and TRBJ2-5; D possibly corresponds to TRBD1 (5 bases). The CDR3 extends over 12 amino acids. Germline values: CDR1 GTSNPN, CDR2 SVGIG (reference sequence). Trimming left V 4 bases short and J 5 bases short, with 11 bases between. CDR3 nucleotides: TGTGCCTGGACAGGGTCCGGGGAGACCCAGTACTTC. Its translation: CAWTGSGETQYF. Combining the CDR3 with reference TRBV30 and TRBJ2-5 gives the whole variable domain SQTIHQWPATLVQPVGSPLSLECTVEGTSNPNLYWYRQAAGRGLQLLFYSVGIGQISSEVPQNLSASRPQDRQFILSSKKLLLSDSGFYLCAWTGSGETQYFGPGTRLLVL.

For the CDR3, the DNA is TGCGCCAGCAGCGAGAGACAGGGGACAGGGGAGCTGTTTTTT. It codes for CASSERQGTGELFF. The chain has TRBV10-1 and TRBJ2-2; TRBD1 matches 8 bases. Germline trimming cut 6 bases from V and 8 bases from J; bases unmatched to any gene: 8. There are 14 residues in the CDR3. The germline V gene has CDR1 WNHNN and CDR2 SYGVQD (reference sequence).

The genes are TRBV21-1 and TRBJ2-7; the listed D gene, TRBD1, was not tested against the DNA. TRBV21-1 is tagged as a pseudogene. The CDR3 runs to 16 residues. The CDR3 reads CASSRWIGGQTYEQYF. CDR3 DNA: TGTGCCAGCAGCCGTTGGATAGGGGGACAGACATACGAGCAGTACTTC.

The chain's CDR3 is CASSANRGSDQPQHF. The CDR3 nucleotides read TGTGCCAGCAGTGCCAATCGGGGTTCTGATCAGCCCCAGCATTTT. The V call is TRBV28, the J call TRBJ1-5; D uncertain. V was shortened by 5 bases and J by 5 bases, with 16 bases between the two germline ends. The CDR3 consists of 15 residues. Germline CDR1 and CDR2: MDHEN and SYDVKM.

The gene calls are TRBV19 and TRBJ2-7; 11 bases agree with TRBD2. V trimming: 4 bases; J trimming: 6 bases; junction bases outside the gene matches: 14. The germline CDR1 and CDR2 sequences are LNHDA and SQIVND (reference sequence). This CDR3 has 17 amino acids. The CDR3 coding sequence is TGTGCCAGTAGTAGGCCCGGGACTAGCGGTGCGGTGTGCGAGCAGTACTTC. Translated: CASSRPGTSGAVCEQYF.

V gene TRBV27 combines with J gene TRBJ2-2; TRBD1 is a possible D gene (5 bases). Germline CDR1 is MNHEY and CDR2 is SMNVEV (reference sequence). V gave up 3 bases and J gave up 0 bases, with 14 bases separating them. CDR3 size: 17 residues. The CDR3 loop reads CASSLGRLGTNTGELFF. In nucleotides, the CDR3 is TGTGCCAGCAGTTTGGGGCGTTTAGGGACGAACACCGGGGAGCTGTTTTTT.

The genes are TRBV29-1 and TRBJ2-7; D remains ambiguous. Germline V CDR1 and CDR2: SQVTM, ANQGSEA. Deletions cut 5 bases from V and 3 bases from J, with 11 bases between. This CDR3 contains 12 residues. The CDR3 here is CSVHSPSYEQYF. The CDR3 DNA reads as TGCAGCGTTCATAGCCCTAGCTACGAGCAGTACTTC.